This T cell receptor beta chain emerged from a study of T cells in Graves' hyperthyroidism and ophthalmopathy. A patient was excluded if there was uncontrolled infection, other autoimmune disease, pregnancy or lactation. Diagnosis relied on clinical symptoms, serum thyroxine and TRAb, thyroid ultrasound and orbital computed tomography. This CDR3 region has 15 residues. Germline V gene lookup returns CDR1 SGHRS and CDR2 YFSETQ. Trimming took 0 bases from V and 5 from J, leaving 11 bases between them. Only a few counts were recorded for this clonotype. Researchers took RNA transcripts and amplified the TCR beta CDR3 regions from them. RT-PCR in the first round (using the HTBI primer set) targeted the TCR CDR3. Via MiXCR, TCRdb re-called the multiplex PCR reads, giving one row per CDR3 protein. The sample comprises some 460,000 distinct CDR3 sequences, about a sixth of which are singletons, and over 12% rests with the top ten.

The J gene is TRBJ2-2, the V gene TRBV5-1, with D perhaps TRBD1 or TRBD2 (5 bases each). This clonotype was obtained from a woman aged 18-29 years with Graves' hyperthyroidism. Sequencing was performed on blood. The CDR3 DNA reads TGCGCCAGCAGCTTGGCCTGGGGGAAAACCGGGGAGCTGTTTTTT. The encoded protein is CASSLAWGKTGELFF.